Reported below is one T cell receptor (beta chain). This clone's antigen is unknown. Base-call qualities are not available, and no considerably larger clone is one nucleotide away. In Seattle, one collaborating source enrolled patients while the infection was active and tracked those patients longitudinally over the course of disease. Each collaborating institution followed its own protocols to collect whole blood in K2EDTA tubes. For TCRbeta analysis, collaborators shipped samples as frozen whole blood, isolated PBMCs, or DNA extracted from either of those sample types. TCRbeta CDR3 regions were amplified from genomic DNA using the immunoSEQ Assay, a bias-controlled multiplex PCR. On the authors' methods: Within the assay, amplification of reference gene primers was used to estimate how many nucleated cells each sample contained. To quantify the absolute abundance of each unique TCRbeta CDR3 rearrangement, sequence reads were collapsed and filtered. For each sample, productive Simpson clonality was calculated as the square root of Simpson's diversity index over productive rearrangements. The clones in this table, taken by TCRdb from immuneACCESS, are in-frame only. Not every clone is retained; where verified, under half of the shortfall comes from an unresolved V gene, and the cause of the rest is unknown. V and J calls and clone size are copied from that table; D and trimming were computed from the DNA. Present in this sample are roughly 220,000 clones, more than 80% of which were seen just once. Roughly 7.4% of the sample lies in the top ten.

The data stem from a study of blood T cell repertoires in COVID-19 (dated by TCRdb to the early 2020s). Describing the broader study: The collaborator samples originated in the United States, Italy and Spain and spanned the acute and convalescent phases of COVID-19. The prospective study material was composed of cDNA or gDNA derived from T cells, B-cell-depleted T cells, or PBMCs. Subjects who had been exposed to COVID-19, were actively infected with it, or had recovered from it provided the deeply sampled blood TCRbeta repertoires that made up the dataset. A freely available public database, intended as a resource for researchers studying the immune response to SARS-CoV-2, is where the repertoires were released. The samples were drawn from the first 160 participants of the ongoing ImmuneRACE study and from some 1,300 subjects provided by 6 global collaborators. Nearly every sample came with metadata listing a de-identified subject ID, COVID-19 status, age in years and sex. Where HLA class I and class II types were available, the types were taken from metadata supplied by the sample provider, not from assay-based typing.

Looking up the germline V gene yields CDR1 ENHRY and CDR2 SYGVKD. The CDR3 covers 13 residues, taking in both the cysteine and the phenylalanine. The CDR3 DNA has 39 bases and is translated from base 1. V is cut back by 10 bases and J by 5 bases, with 9 bases in the junction unmatched. The investigation overall reported the following: Clinical and demographic metadata were provided uncurated, with the amount varying by source and participant.

The chain is encoded by TRBV10-3 joined to TRBJ1-2; 8 bases in the junction line up with TRBD1. The source is a woman older than 75 with COVID-19, enrolled during active disease. Sequenced sample: peripheral blood. CDR3 reads: CATGGTGRYGYTF. The nucleotide sequence reads as follows: TGTGCCACCGGAGGGACAGGACGGTATGGCTACACCTTC.